This T cell receptor (beta chain) was sequenced during a study of Ad26.COV2.S vaccination and SARS-CoV-2 variants. Study overall: Trial arm assignment for the donor was COV1001 Ad26.COV2.S. Ad26.COV2.S shots went into the muscle once or twice, 56 days apart.

The CDR3 is made up of 17 amino acids. Germline CDR1 MGHRA, CDR2 YSYEKL. V was shortened by 3 bases and J by 1 base, with 17 bases between the two germline ends. Points from the study as a whole: Measurement of non-spike TCR breadth gave similar results in vaccine and placebo recipients.

To note about this clone: Its antigen is unknown.

The treatment here: 15 to 20 received Ad26.COV2.S at low or high dose, single or two shots; several received placebo; per-sample allocation not given. Day 63 after the first injection of vaccine or placebo was the sampling time. Adults aged 18-55 years in Boston included the donor. Method: immunoSEQ multiplex PCR; TCRdb's copy keeps in-frame clones and lacks some. The profile covers about 680,000 clones, with about 90% appearing a single time and about 1.5% taken by the ten largest. The sequencing used peripheral blood, collected in a trial of Ad26.COV2.S vaccine versus placebo. The chain recombines TRBV4-1 with TRBJ2-3; no reliable D call. This receptor was identified in a person aged 18-60 years who received the Ad26.COV2.S COVID-19 vaccine or a placebo. CDR3 nucleotide sequence: TGCGCCAGCAGCCAGACCGGACGGCCTCGGGGCACAGATACGCAGTATTTT. The encoded protein is CASSQTGRPRGTDTQYF.